Listed here are 6 T cell receptor beta chains from one sample, sequenced in a study of CD8 T cells in ankylosing spondylitis. Via MiXCR, TCRdb re-called the 5' RACE reads, giving one row per CDR3 protein. The table lists about 24,000 distinct CDR3 sequences, 17% of them singletons. Sequencing used blood. These receptors originate from a male donor with ankylosing spondylitis or in good health (not recorded which).

J is TRBJ2-1 and V is TRBV5-1, with 11 nucleotides matching TRBD1. J lost 8 bases, V lost 4 bases, and 8 bases had no gene match. This CDR3 comprises 15 residues. Germline CDR1 reads SGHRS; CDR2 reads YFSETQ. The CDR3 DNA is TGCGCCAGCAGCACCGGACAGGGGGCCCCAGATGAGCAGTTCTTC. This translates into CASSTGQGAPDEQFF.

V gene TRBV18 combines with J gene TRBJ2-7; D assignment may be TRBD1 or TRBD2 (6 bases each). This CDR3 is built from 13 residues. Trimming pared 2 bases from V and 6 bases from J, leaving 11 bases between. CDR1 and CDR2 from the germline V gene are KGHSH and LQKENI. CDR3 DNA: TGTGCCAGCTCACCAGGGGGGCGCGGCGAGCAGTACGTC. Translation: CASSPGGRGEQYV.

This clonotype has just a few counts. The rearrangement links TRBV5-1 to TRBJ2-1, with TRBD2 matching 12 bases. The CDR3 has 15 amino acids. With V trimmed by 0 bases and J by 7 bases, 2 bases remained unmatched. In germline, CDR1 is SGHRS, CDR2 YFSETQ. The CDR3 sequence is CASSLAGLAGNEQFF. The CDR3 nucleotides are TGCGCCAGCAGCTTGGCGGGACTAGCGGGTAATGAGCAGTTCTTC.

This clonotype occurred many times. The rearrangement joins TRBV15 to TRBJ2-4; D unresolved. Germline V gives CDR1 LNHNV, CDR2 YYDKDF (reference sequence). This CDR3 is 16 amino acids long. V was trimmed by 0 bases and J by 3 bases, leaving 12 bases between them. The CDR3 region is CATSRDRLGGKNIQYF. CDR3 DNA: TGTGCCACCAGCAGAGATCGGTTAGGTGGCAAAAACATTCAGTACTTC.

The chain is built from TRBV5-1 and TRBJ2-6; D gene ambiguous. V lost 7 bases to trimming and J lost 0 bases, with 8 bases between them. Germline assignment: CDR1 SGHRS and CDR2 YFSETQ. The CDR3 spans 14 residues. The CDR3 loop is CASSAVSGANVLTF. In nucleotides, the CDR3 is TGCGCCAGCTCGGCGGTCTCTGGGGCCAACGTCCTGACTTTC.

Only a few counts were recorded for this clonotype. This rearrangement joins TRBV5-1 to TRBJ2-1, with TRBD2 matching 9 bases. CDR1 and CDR2 (germline): SGHRS, YFSETQ. This CDR3 spans 14 amino acids. Unmatched junction bases numbered 4, after V lost 4 bases and J lost 5 bases. The CDR3, as DNA: TGCGCCAGCAGCCCAGGGACTAGCCACAATGAGCAGTTCTTC. Protein sequence: CASSPGTSHNEQFF.